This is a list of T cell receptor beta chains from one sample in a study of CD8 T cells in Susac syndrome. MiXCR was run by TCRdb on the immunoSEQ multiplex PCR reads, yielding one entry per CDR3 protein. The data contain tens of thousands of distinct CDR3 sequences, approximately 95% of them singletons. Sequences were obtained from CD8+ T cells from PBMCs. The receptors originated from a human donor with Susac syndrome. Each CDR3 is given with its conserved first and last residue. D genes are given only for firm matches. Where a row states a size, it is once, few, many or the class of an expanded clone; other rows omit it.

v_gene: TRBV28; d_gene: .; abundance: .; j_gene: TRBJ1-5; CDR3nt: TGTGCCAGCAGTTTAGTTCTGGGGACGGATCAGCCCCAGCATTTT; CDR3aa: CASSLVLGTDQPQHF
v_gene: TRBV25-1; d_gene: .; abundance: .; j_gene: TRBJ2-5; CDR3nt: TGTGCCAGCAGTGAACTCGGGACGCTGCTGGAGACCCAGTACTTC; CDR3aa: CASSELGTLLETQYF
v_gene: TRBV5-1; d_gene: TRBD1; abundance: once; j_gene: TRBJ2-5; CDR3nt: TGCGCCAGCAGCCCGCGACAGGGGGCAGAAGAAGAGACCCAGTACTTC; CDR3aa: CASSPRQGAEEETQYF
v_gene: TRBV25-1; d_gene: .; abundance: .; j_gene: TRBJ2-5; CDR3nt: TGTGCCAGCAGTGAATTGGTTAGCCGGTACCAAGAGACCCAGTACTTC; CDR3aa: CASSELVSRYQETQYF
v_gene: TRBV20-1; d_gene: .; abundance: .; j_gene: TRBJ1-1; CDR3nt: TGCAGTGCTAGAGATACGGACGCAGGGCACACTGAAGCTTTCTTT; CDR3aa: CSARDTDAGHTEAFF
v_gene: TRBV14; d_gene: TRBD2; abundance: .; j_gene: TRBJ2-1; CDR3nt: TGTGCCAGCAGCCAAGATCGGGAGGTCTCCAATGAGCAGTTCTTC; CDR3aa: CASSQDREVSNEQFF
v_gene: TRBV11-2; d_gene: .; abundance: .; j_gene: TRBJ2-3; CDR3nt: TGTGCCAGCAGCCTCCCCCGGACTAACACAGATACGCAGTATTTT; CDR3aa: CASSLPRTNTDTQYF
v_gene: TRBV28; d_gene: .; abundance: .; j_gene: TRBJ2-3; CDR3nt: TGTGCCAGCAGTGAAGACTCGAAAGGTGGAGATACGCAGTATTTT; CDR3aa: CASSEDSKGGDTQYF
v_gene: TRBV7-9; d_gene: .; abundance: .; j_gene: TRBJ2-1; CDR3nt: TGTGCCAGCAGCTTGCTCCCCCACAATGAGCAGTTCTTC; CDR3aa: CASSLLPHNEQFF
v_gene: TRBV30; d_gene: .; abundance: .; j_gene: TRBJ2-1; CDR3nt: TGTGCCTGCCGAGGGAATGAGCAGTTCTTC; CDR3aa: CACRGNEQFF
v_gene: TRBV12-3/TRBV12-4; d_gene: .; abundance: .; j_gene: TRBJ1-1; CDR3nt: TGTGCCAGCAGTTCTGCGGCAGCGGTAAACACTGAAGCTTTCTTT; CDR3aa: CASSSAAAVNTEAFF
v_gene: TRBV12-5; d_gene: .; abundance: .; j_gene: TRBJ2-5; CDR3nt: TGTGCTAGTGGTTGGGCCCGAGACGTAATCCAAGAGACCCAGTACTTC; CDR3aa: CASGWARDVIQETQYF
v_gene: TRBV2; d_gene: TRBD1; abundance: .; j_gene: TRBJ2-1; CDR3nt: TGTGCCAGCACCTCCGGGACAGACTCCTACAATGAGCAGTTCTTC; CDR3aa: CASTSGTDSYNEQFF
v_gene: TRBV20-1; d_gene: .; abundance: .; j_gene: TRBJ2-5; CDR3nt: TGCAGTGCTAGAGATGGGGCGGAAGAAGGGGGAGAGACCCAGTACTTC; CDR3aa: CSARDGAEEGGETQYF
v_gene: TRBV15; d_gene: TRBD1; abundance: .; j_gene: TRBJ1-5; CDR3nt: TGTGCCACCAGCACCCTAGACAGGGGTTATAGCAATCAGCCCCAGCATTTT; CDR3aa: CATSTLDRGYSNQPQHF
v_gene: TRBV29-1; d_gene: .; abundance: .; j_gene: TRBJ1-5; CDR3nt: TGCAGCGTTGAGGAAAGAGGGCCTTCTGCCGCCAATCAGCCCCAGCATTTT; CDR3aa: CSVEERGPSAANQPQHF
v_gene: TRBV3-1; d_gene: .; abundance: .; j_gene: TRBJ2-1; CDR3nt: TGTGCCAGCAGCCAGTGGGGCGTAGAGAATGAGCAGTTCTTC; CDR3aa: CASSQWGVENEQFF
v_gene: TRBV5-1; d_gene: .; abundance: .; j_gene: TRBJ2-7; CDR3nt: TGCGCCAGCAGCTGGTTACAAGGCGAGCAGTACTTC; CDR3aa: CASSWLQGEQYF
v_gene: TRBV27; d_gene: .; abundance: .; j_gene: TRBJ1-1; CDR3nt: TGTGCCAGCAGTGGAAGCGGGGACACTGAAGCTTTCTTT; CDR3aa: CASSGSGDTEAFF
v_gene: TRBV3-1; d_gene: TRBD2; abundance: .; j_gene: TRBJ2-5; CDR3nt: TGTGCCAGCAGCCAAGATTTATTAGGACTAGCAGAACAAGAGACCCAGTACTTC; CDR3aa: CASSQDLLGLAEQETQYF
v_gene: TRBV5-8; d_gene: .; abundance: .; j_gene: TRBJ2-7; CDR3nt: TGTGCCAGCAGCTTTGATTCCTACGAGCAGTACTTC; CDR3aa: CASSFDSYEQYF
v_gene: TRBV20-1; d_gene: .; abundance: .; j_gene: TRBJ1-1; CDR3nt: TGCAGTGCTGTGGACTCCCTGAACACTGAAGCTTTCTTT; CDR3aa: CSAVDSLNTEAFF
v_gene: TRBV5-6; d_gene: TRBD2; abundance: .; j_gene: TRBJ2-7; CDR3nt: TGTGCCAGCAGCTTTCCGACTAGCGGGAGGTACGAGCAGTACTTC; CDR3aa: CASSFPTSGRYEQYF
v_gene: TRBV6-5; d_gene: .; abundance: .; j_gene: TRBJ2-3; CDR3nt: TGTGCCAGCAGTGATTGGGATAATACGCAGTATTTT; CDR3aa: CASSDWDNTQYF
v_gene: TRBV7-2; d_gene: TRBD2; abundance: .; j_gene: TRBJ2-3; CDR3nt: TGTGCCAGCGGTCCGGGACTAGCGGTTTTCACAGATACGCAGTATTTT; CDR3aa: CASGPGLAVFTDTQYF
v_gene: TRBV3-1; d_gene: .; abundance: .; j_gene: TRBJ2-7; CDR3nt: TGTGCCAGCAGCCCCAACAAGGCCGAGCAGTACTTC; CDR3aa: CASSPNKAEQYF
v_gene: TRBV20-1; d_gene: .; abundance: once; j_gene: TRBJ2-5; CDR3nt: TGCAGTCCCCGGGACTCGGAGACCCAGTACTTC; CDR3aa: CSPRDSETQYF
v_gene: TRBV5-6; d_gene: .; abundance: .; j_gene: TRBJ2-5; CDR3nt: TGTGCCAGCAGCTTGGCACAGGGTTTTTTCGGCCAAGAGACCCAGTACTTC; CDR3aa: CASSLAQGFFGQETQYF
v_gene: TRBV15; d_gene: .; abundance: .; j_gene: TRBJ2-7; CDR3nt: TGTGCCACCAGTGGTACGGGCTACGAGCAGTACTTC; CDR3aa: CATSGTGYEQYF
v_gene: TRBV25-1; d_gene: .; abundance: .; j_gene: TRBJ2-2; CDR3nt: TGTGCCAGCAGGCCAAGGGGATTCGAAGGGGAGCTGTTTTTT; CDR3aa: CASRPRGFEGELFF
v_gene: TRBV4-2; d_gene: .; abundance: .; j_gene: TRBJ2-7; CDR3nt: TGTGCCAGCAGCCAAGCCCCGGACGTGCGGGAGCAGTACTTC; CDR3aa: CASSQAPDVREQYF
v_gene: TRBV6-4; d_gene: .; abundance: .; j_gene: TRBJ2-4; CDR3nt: TGTGCCAGCAGTGACACAGGGTCGAACGAAAACATTCAGTACTTC; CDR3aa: CASSDTGSNENIQYF
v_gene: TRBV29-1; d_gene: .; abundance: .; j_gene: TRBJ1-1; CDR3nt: TGCAGCGTTGAAGGGGGCAACAGGTCCACTGAAGCTTTCTTT; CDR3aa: CSVEGGNRSTEAFF
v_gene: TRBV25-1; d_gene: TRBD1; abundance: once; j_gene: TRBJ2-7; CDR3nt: TGTGCCACCACGGACAGGGAGGAAGCCTACGAGCAGTACTTC; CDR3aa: CATTDREEAYEQYF
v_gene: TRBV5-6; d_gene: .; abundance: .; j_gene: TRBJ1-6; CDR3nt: TGTGCCAGCAGCTTCGGGCAGAATAATTCACCCCTCCACTTT; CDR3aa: CASSFGQNNSPLHF
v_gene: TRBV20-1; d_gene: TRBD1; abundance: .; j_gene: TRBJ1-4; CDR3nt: TGCAGTGCTAGCAAAGCAGGCGGGGACAGAAAAGGGGAACTGTTTTTT; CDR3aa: CSASKAGGDRKGELFF
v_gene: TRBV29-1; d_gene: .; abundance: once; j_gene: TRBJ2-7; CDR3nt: TGCAGCGTCAAGACATCCGAGGGGTACGAGCAGTACTTC; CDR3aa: CSVKTSEGYEQYF
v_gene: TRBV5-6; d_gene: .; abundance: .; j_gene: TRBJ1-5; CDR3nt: TGTGCCAGCAGCTTGGTCCGGGACGGGGATCAGCCCCAGCATTTT; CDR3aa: CASSLVRDGDQPQHF
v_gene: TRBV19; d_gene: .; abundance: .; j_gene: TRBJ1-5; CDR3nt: TGTGCCAGTAGTATAGTCGGGGTTGGCAATCAGCCCCAGCATTTT; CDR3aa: CASSIVGVGNQPQHF
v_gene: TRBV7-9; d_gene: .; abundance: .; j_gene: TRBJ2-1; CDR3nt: TGTGCCAGCAGCACATTTGAGCAGTTCTTC; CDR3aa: CASSTFEQFF
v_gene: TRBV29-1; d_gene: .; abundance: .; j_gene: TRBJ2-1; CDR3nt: TGCAGCGCCAGGTTCTACAATGAGCAGTTCTTC; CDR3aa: CSARFYNEQFF
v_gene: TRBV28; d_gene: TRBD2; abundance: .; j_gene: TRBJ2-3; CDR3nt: TGTGCCAGCAGGAGCGGGACTTACACAGATACGCAGTATTTT; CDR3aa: CASRSGTYTDTQYF
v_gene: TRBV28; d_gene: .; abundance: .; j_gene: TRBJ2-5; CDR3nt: TGTGCCAGCACTTCACCCCGGGACATACAAGAGACCCAGTACTTC; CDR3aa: CASTSPRDIQETQYF
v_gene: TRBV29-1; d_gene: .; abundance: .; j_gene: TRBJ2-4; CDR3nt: TGCAGCGTGGACAGTTTCAACATTCAGTACTTC; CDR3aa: CSVDSFNIQYF
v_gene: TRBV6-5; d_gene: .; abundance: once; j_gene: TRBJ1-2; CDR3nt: TGTGCCAGCAGTTATGCATCGGGTGTTAACTATGGCTACACCTTC; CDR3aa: CASSYASGVNYGYTF
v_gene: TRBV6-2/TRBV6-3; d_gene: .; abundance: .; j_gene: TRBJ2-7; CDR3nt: TGTGCCAGCAGCCGACTTCCAGGGGCCGAGCAGTACTTC; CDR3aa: CASSRLPGAEQYF
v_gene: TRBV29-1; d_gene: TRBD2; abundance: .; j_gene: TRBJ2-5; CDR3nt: TGCAGCGTCAGACTAGCGTACATACAAGAGACCCAGTACTTC; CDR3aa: CSVRLAYIQETQYF
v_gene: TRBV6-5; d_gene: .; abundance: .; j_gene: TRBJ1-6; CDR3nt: TGTGCCAGCACTATAGGGTTCGATTCACCCCTCCACTTT; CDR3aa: CASTIGFDSPLHF
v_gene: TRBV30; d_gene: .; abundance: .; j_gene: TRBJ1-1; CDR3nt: TGTGCCTGGAGTGTACATACCGCCCCTGAAGCTTTCTTT; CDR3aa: CAWSVHTAPEAFF
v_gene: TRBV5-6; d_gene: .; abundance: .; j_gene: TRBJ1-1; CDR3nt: TGTGCCAGCAGCTTTGAGACAGCGAACACTGAAGCTTTCTTT; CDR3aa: CASSFETANTEAFF
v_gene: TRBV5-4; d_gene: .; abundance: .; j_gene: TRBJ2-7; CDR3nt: TGTGCCAGCAGCCCCGGGTCCTCAAGCTCCTACGAGCAGTACTTC; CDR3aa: CASSPGSSSSYEQYF
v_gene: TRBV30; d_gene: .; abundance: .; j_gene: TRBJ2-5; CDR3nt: TGTGCCTGGACCCTCGACCCAGGGGTGGGCCAGTACTTC; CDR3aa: CAWTLDPGVGQYF
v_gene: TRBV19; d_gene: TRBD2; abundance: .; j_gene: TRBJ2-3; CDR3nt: TGTGCCAGTAGTGGGAGATTGGAGCGGGGGCCTTTCGATACGCAGTATTTT; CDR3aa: CASSGRLERGPFDTQYF
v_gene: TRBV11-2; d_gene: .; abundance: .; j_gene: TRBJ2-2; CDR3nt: TGTGCCAGCAGCTTAGTGGGGACCGGGGAGCTGTTTTTT; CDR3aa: CASSLVGTGELFF
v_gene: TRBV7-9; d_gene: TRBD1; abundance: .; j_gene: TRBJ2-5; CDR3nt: TGTGCCAGCAGCGGGGGACAGGGAAGAGAGACCCAGTACTTC; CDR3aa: CASSGGQGRETQYF
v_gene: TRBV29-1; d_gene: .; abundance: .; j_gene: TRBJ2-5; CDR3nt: TGCAGCGTTGAAGAGCTGAGGGAGGAGACCCAGTACTTC; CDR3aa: CSVEELREETQYF
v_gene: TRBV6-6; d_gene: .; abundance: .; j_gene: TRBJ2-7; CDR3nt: TGTGCCAGCTGGAGTGGCGGTGAGCAGTACTTC; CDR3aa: CASWSGGEQYF
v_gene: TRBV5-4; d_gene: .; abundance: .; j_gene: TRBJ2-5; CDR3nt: TGTGCCAGCAGCTTGGACAGTGGAGACCAAGAGACCCAGTACTTC; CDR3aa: CASSLDSGDQETQYF
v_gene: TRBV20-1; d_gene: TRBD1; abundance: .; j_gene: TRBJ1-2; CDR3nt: TGCAGTGCTAGAGATAAGCTCGGGACAGGGAAAGATGGCTACACCTTC; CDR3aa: CSARDKLGTGKDGYTF
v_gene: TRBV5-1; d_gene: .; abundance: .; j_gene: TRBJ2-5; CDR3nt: TGCGCCAGCAGCTTGATGGGGGATCAAGAGACCCAGTACTTC; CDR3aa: CASSLMGDQETQYF